A selection of T cell receptor beta chains follows, all from one sample in a study of blood T cells in healthy people across ages. TCRdb analysed the 5' RACE reads with MiXCR anew, one entry per CDR3 protein. This sample has 1.5 million to 1.9 million distinct CDR3 sequences, with around 40% found just once. Sequencing used blood. The receptor source for this set is a woman between 18 and 29 years old in good health. Each CDR3 is given with its conserved first and last residue. A D gene is named only where the DNA matches it firmly. Clone sizes are given selectively: once, few, many, or a class where the clone is expanded.

>NA|11|TRBJ1-2|TRBV7-2|many
TGTGCCAGCAGCAACTACTATGGCTACACCTTC
CASSNYYGYTF
>NA|14|TRBJ2-1|TRBV6-2/TRBV6-3|few
TGTGCCAGCAGCAACTACAGGGCTGGGAATGAGCAGTTCTTC
CASSNYRAGNEQFF
>NA|12|TRBJ2-1|TRBV10-2|NA
TGCGCCAGCAGCCGACTAGTTTTTGAGCAGTTCTTC
CASSRLVFEQFF
>NA|15|TRBJ2-7|TRBV9|NA
TGTGCCAGCAGCCCCCGACAGGCGTCCTACAATGAGCAGTACTTC
CASSPRQASYNEQYF
>NA|16|TRBJ1-2|TRBV6-2/TRBV6-3|NA
TGTGCCAGCAGTCCGACTATGATCGCCGTGAATACTGGCTACACCTTC
CASSPTMIAVNTGYTF
>TRBD2|15|TRBJ2-2|TRBV12-3/TRBV12-4|NA
TGTGCCAGCACTTCGGGACTAACGAACACCGGGGAGCTGTTTTTT
CASTSGLTNTGELFF
>NA|13|TRBJ2-1|TRBV25-1|NA
TGTGCCAGCAGACAGCGAAGCTACAATGAGCGGTTCTTC
CASRQRSYNERFF
>TRBD1|21|TRBJ1-1|TRBV6-2/TRBV6-3|NA
TGTGCCAGCAGTTACTCGAAAAATGGGCGGGACAGGCACTTTATGAACACTGAAGCTTTCTTT
CASSYSKNGRDRHFMNTEAFF
>TRBD1|15|TRBJ1-1|TRBV15|NA
TGTGCCACCAGCACATTACAGGGGGTGGACACTGAAGCTTTCTTT
CATSTLQGVDTEAFF
>TRBD2|15|TRBJ2-2|TRBV12-3/TRBV12-4|NA
TGTGCCGCACGACGAGCGGGAGGTCTTACCGGGGAGCTGTTTTTT
CAARRAGGLTGELFF
>NA|15|TRBJ1-2|TRBV30|NA
TGTGCCTGGAGTCCCGGGGGGGTTGTACCCTATGGCTACACCTTC
CAWSPGGVVPYGYTF
>TRBD1|15|TRBJ2-7|TRBV24-1|once
TGTGCCACCAGAGTACCGGGACAGGGGTCCTACGAGCAGTACTTC
CATRVPGQGSYEQYF
>NA|13|TRBJ1-2|TRBV19|NA
TGTGCCAGTAGTATTGGGACACACTATGGCTACACCTTC
CASSIGTHYGYTF
>NA|14|TRBJ1-2|TRBV6-4|NA
TGTGCCAGCAGTGACTCTGCAGGGGTGGCTGGCTACACCTTC
CASSDSAGVAGYTF
>TRBD2|18|TRBJ2-5|TRBV28|NA
TGTGCCAGCAGTTCTCGCTGGCGCGGGGGACTAACCAAAGAGACCCAGTACTTC
CASSSRWRGGLTKETQYF
>NA|12|TRBJ1-4|TRBV2|NA
TGTGCCAGCACCGAGGGGGGGAGAAAACTGTTTTTT
CASTEGGRKLFF
>TRBD1|18|TRBJ1-2|TRBV28|NA
TGTGCCAGCCAAGAAACTCCCGGGACAGGGGGTTCTTGGGGGGGCTACACCTTC
CASQETPGTGGSWGGYTF
>NA|11|TRBJ1-5|TRBV6-2/TRBV6-3|NA
TGTGCCAGCAGGAATAGTCAGCCCCAGCATTTT
CASRNSQPQHF
>NA|14|TRBJ1-1|TRBV3-1|few
TGTGCCAGCAGCCCGGGACGGAGGAACACTGAAGCTTTCTTT
CASSPGRRNTEAFF
>NA|15|TRBJ1-4|TRBV28|NA
TGTGCCAGCAGTTCGACAAGGTCAACTAATGAAAAACTGTTTTTT
CASSSTRSTNEKLFF
>NA|11|TRBJ2-4|TRBV20-1|NA
TGCAGTGCTAGGCAGAAAAACATTCAGTACTTC
CSARQKNIQYF
>NA|11|TRBJ1-2|TRBV6-1|NA
TGTGCCAGCAGTGAATGGGGTTTCTACACCTTC
CASSEWGFYTF
>NA|16|TRBJ1-1|TRBV9|NA
TGTGCCAGCAGCGTAGGACCGAATCCTGGGGGCACTGAAGCTTTCTTT
CASSVGPNPGGTEAFF
>TRBD2|16|TRBJ2-3|TRBV20-1|NA
TGCAGTGCCCCGAGACTAGCGGGAGAGAGCACAGATACGCAGAATTTT
CSAPRLAGESTDTQNF
>NA|14|TRBJ1-5|TRBV12-3/TRBV12-4|few
TGTGCCAGCAGTTTAGACACGGGGATGAGGCCCCAGCATTTT
CASSLDTGMRPQHF
>NA|13|TRBJ2-3|TRBV27|few
TGTGCCAGCAGTTTATGGGAGACAGATACGCGGTATTTT
CASSLWETDTRYF
>NA|13|TRBJ1-1|TRBV7-9|NA
TGTGCCACCGGGCGGGCCATGAACACTGAAGCTTTCTTT
CATGRAMNTEAFF
>NA|14|TRBJ2-3|TRBV3-1|NA
TGTGCCAGCAGCCCCGTAAATAGGGCAGATACGCAGTATTTT
CASSPVNRADTQYF
>TRBD2|14|TRBJ2-3|TRBV7-2|NA
TGTGCCAGCACCTCCGGGGGGGGCAGAGATACGCAGTATTTT
CASTSGGGRDTQYF
>NA|15|TRBJ2-1|TRBV7-3|NA
TGTGCCAGCAGCTTAACCCTCGGCAGAGGCAATGAGCAGTTCTTC
CASSLTLGRGNEQFF
>TRBD1|18|TRBJ1-1|TRBV4-3|few
TGCGCCAGCAGCCAAGATCAGGGACAGCTGAGCATGAACACTGAAGCTTTCTTT
CASSQDQGQLSMNTEAFF
>TRBD1|15|TRBJ1-1|TRBV2|NA
TGTGCCAGCAGTGAAACGGGACAGGGAAAGGGTGAAGCTTTCTTT
CASSETGQGKGEAFF
>TRBD1|17|TRBJ1-1|TRBV5-5|NA
TGTGCCAGCAGCCCTCCGGATACAGGGGCTGGGAACACTGAAGCTTTCTTT
CASSPPDTGAGNTEAFF
>TRBD2|19|TRBJ2-3|TRBV2|NA
TGTGCCAGCAGCGAGGGACTAGCGGGAGCTTTACAATCCACAGATACGCAGTATTTT
CASSEGLAGALQSTDTQYF
>TRBD2|17|TRBJ2-7|TRBV28|NA
TGTGCCAGCAGTGAAGGGCGAGCGGGAGCTCCGACCTACGAGCAGTACTTC
CASSEGRAGAPTYEQYF
>NA|18|TRBJ1-1|TRBV7-2|few
TGTGCCAGCAGCGTAACCCCGGGGGATTACCCTACAAACACTGAAGCTTTCTTT
CASSVTPGDYPTNTEAFF
>NA|15|TRBJ1-2|TRBV18|few
TGTGCCAGCTCACCAACTCGTCAGACTCCCTATGGCTACACCTTC
CASSPTRQTPYGYTF
>NA|15|TRBJ2-2|TRBV28|few
TGTGCCAGCAGTTTAGGCGGAGCTTGGACCGGGGAGCTGTTTTTT
CASSLGGAWTGELFF
>NA|11|TRBJ2-1|TRBV20-1|NA
TGCAGTGCGCGACTAGTTTATGAGCAGTTCTTC
CSARLVYEQFF
>NA|13|TRBJ2-7|TRBV6-1|few
TGTGCCAGCGACCCTGGCTCCTACAATGAGCAGTACTTC
CASDPGSYNEQYF
>NA|15|TRBJ2-3|TRBV4-1|NA
TGCGCCAGCAGCCAAGCGGGGCGCGGGAAGGATACGCAGTATTTT
CASSQAGRGKDTQYF
>TRBD2|15|TRBJ2-2|TRBV20-1|NA
TGCAGTGCTGCTCTAGCGGGAGACTACACCGGGGAGCTGTTTTTT
CSAALAGDYTGELFF
>NA|13|TRBJ1-3|TRBV9|NA
TGTGCCAGCAGCGTAGATGACCGAAACACCATATATTTT
CASSVDDRNTIYF
>TRBD1|16|TRBJ2-7|TRBV27|NA
TGTGCCAGCAGTTCGGGACAGGGCCCAGCCTACAATGAGCAGTACTTC
CASSSGQGPAYNEQYF
>TRBD2|16|TRBJ2-7|TRBV4-1|NA
TGCGCCAGCAGCCAAGATAGGACTAGCGGCCTTGACGAGCAGTACTTC
CASSQDRTSGLDEQYF
>NA|12|TRBJ2-7|TRBV6-1|NA
TGTGCCAGCAGTGAGGTTGTGGGCGAGCAGTACTTC
CASSEVVGEQYF
>TRBD1|15|TRBJ1-1|TRBV12-3/TRBV12-4|NA
TGTGCCAGCAGATACCCGGGACAGGCTAAAACCGAAGCTTTCTTT
CASRYPGQAKTEAFF
>NA|14|TRBJ1-2|TRBV4-3|few
TGCGCCAGCAGCCAGTTTTTGACTAACTATGGCTACACCTTC
CASSQFLTNYGYTF
>NA|15|TRBJ1-2|TRBV15|NA
TGTGCCACCAGCAGACCGGGACTCCTAGGCTCTGGCTACACCTTC
CATSRPGLLGSGYTF
>TRBD1|16|TRBJ2-5|TRBV6-2/TRBV6-3|NA
TGTGCCAGCAGTCCCATCTCCGGGACAGGAGTTGAGACCCAGTACTTC
CASSPISGTGVETQYF
>NA|15|TRBJ2-3|TRBV20-1|NA
TGCAGTGCTAGAGATAGGGACATAGGCCCAGATACGCAGTATTTT
CSARDRDIGPDTQYF
>TRBD1|16|TRBJ2-1|TRBV27|NA
TGTGCCAGCAGTTTAGGGACAGGGATTTTTGACAATGAGCAGTTCTTC
CASSLGTGIFDNEQFF
>NA|16|TRBJ2-1|TRBV18|few
TGTGCCAGCTCACCGGGCGGTAGCGGCGCTTACAATGAGCAGTTCTTC
CASSPGGSGAYNEQFF
>NA|13|TRBJ2-1|TRBV7-6|few
TGTGCCAGCAGCTTGACTACCCACAATGAGCAGTTCTTC
CASSLTTHNEQFF
>NA|15|TRBJ2-3|TRBV13|NA
TGTGCCAGCAGCTTACGGGCACCTAGCACAGATACGCAGTATTTT
CASSLRAPSTDTQYF
>NA|18|TRBJ2-1|TRBV7-2|NA
TGTGCCAGCAGCTTAGTGGGAATTTTGCGGAGCTCCTACAATGAGCAGTTCTTC
CASSLVGILRSSYNEQFF
>NA|15|TRBJ2-2|TRBV10-3|NA
TGTGCCATCAGTGAGTTTGGCTGGACCCGAGGGGAGCTGTTTTTT
CAISEFGWTRGELFF
>NA|18|TRBJ2-1|TRBV5-1|NA
TGCGACAGCAGCGTAACAGACCGACAAGCGCACGTATACAATGAGCAGTTCTTC
CDSSVTDRQAHVYNEQFF
>NA|16|TRBJ1-1|TRBV7-2|NA
TGTGCCAGCAGCTTATTCGGTCAGTCGCGGGGCACTGAAGCTTTCTTT
CASSLFGQSRGTEAFF
>NA|17|TRBJ2-1|TRBV4-1|NA
TGCGCCAGCAGCCAAGGGTGGGGGGTGAGCTCCTACAATGAGCAGTTCTTC
CASSQGWGVSSYNEQFF